This T cell receptor beta chain was captured by sequencing in a study of blood T cells in healthy people across ages. V gave up 5 bases and J gave up 0 bases; unmatched junction bases: 7. Germline lookup yields CDR1 SEHNR and CDR2 FQNEAQ (reference sequence). The CDR3 has 16 amino acids. Combining a sample-barcoded 5' primer with a J-beta primer mix, a second PCR ran for roughly 7 to 11 cycles. Every single cDNA molecule received a tag from a template-switch adaptor with 12 random nucleotides. Each CDR3 protein gets one entry after TCRdb re-called the 5' RACE reads with MiXCR. The table shows 780,000 or so distinct CDR3 sequences, with approximately 53% occurring only once.

Sequencing used blood. This TCR was sampled from a man in his forties in good health. The chain is built from TRBV7-9 and TRBJ2-4; 7 bases are a match to TRBD1. CDR3 in amino acids: CASSPGTDLAKNIQYF. DNA for the CDR3: TGTGCCAGCAGCCCAGGGACAGACCTAGCCAAAAACATTCAGTACTTC.